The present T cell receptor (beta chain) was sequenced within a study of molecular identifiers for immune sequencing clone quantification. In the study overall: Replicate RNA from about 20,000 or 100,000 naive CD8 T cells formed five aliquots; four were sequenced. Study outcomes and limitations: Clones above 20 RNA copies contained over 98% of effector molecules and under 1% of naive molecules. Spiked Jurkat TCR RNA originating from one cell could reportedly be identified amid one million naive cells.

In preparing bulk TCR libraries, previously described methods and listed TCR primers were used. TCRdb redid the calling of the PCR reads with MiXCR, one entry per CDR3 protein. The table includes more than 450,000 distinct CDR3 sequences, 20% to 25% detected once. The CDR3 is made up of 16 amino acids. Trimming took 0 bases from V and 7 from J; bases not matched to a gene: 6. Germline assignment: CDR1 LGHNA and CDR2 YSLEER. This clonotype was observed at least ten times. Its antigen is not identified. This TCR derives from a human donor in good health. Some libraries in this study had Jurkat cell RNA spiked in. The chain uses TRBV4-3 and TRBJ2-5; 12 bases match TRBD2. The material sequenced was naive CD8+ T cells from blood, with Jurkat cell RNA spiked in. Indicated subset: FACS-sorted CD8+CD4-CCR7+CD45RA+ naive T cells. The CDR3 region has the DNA TGCGCCAGCAGCCAAGACTCTAGCGGGAGGGCCTGGACCCAGTACTTC. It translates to CASSQDSSGRAWTQYF.